Following are 28 T cell receptor beta chains from one sample sequenced in a study of blood T cell repertoires in COVID-19. Generated by immunoSEQ multiplex PCR, the TCRdb table keeps only in-frame clones and is missing some. The data show 250,000 to 350,000 clones, 87% seen once. The sequenced material came from peripheral blood. These receptors were taken from a man aged 18 to 29 with active or convalescent COVID-19.

The chain recombines TRBV28 with TRBJ2-1, with D uncertain. Trimming shortened V by 1 base and J by 2 bases, and 3 bases separated the two germline ends. The V gene's germline CDR1 is MDHEN and CDR2 SYDVKM. This CDR3 has 13 residues. CDR3 region: CASSLSAYNEQFF. CDR3 sequence (DNA): TGTGCCAGCAGTTTATCAGCCTACAATGAGCAGTTCTTC.

The chain links TRBV7-9 to TRBJ2-7, with TRBD2 matching 14 bases. The V gene's germline CDR1 is SEHNR and CDR2 FQNEAQ (reference sequence). The CDR3 is 15 amino acids. The V gene end was trimmed by 6 bases and the J gene end by 4 bases; junction bases not matched to a gene: 5. CDR3 amino acids: CASSRTSGRTYEQYF. The CDR3 coding sequence is TGTGCCAGCAGTCGGACTAGCGGGAGGACTTACGAGCAGTACTTC.

This clone was picked up a small number of times. The genes are TRBV7-9 and TRBJ1-1; TRBD1 aligns across 8 bases. Trimming removed 3 bases from V and 0 bases from J; junction bases left unmatched: 0. This CDR3 spans 14 amino acids. Germline values: CDR1 SEHNR, CDR2 FQNEAQ (reference sequence). The CDR3 protein is CASSLTGVNTEAFF. The CDR3 DNA follows: TGTGCCAGCAGCTTGACAGGGGTGAACACTGAAGCTTTCTTT. Supplemented by reference TRBV7-9 and TRBJ1-1, the full variable domain reads DTGVSQNPRHKITKRGQNVTFRCDPISEHNRLYWYRQTLGQGPEFLTYFQNEAQLEKSRLLSDRFSAERPKGSFSTLEIQRTEQGDSAMYLCASSLTGVNTEAFFGQGTRLTVV.

The J gene is TRBJ1-2, the V gene TRBV11-2; the D gene is possibly TRBD1 (5 bases). The CDR3 covers 16 residues. Per the germline V gene, CDR1 is SGHAT and CDR2 is FQNNGV. Trimming removed 0 bases from V and 4 bases from J, with 15 bases in between. CDR3 nucleotide sequence: TGTGCCAGCAGCTTAGACCCAGGTGGAGGGGTCTATGGCTACACCTTC. It codes for CASSLDPGGGVYGYTF.

The CDR3 bases are TGTGCCAGCAGTGATTATTCTGGGGCCAACGTCCTGACTTTC. It encodes CASSDYSGANVLTF. The chain employs TRBV25-1 and TRBJ2-6; the D is unclear. The V gene's germline CDR1 is MGHDK and CDR2 SYGVNS. The length of the CDR3 is 14 residues. Trimming cost V 3 bases and J 1 base, with 4 bases left between them.

V usage is TRBV27 and J usage is TRBJ1-4, with TRBD1 identical over 12 bases. The CDR3 has 15 residues. J was trimmed by 6 bases and V by 7 bases; bases with no gene match: 6. The germline V gene encodes CDR1 MNHEY and CDR2 SMNVEV (reference sequence). The CDR3 reads CASKTRDRGHEKLFF. The CDR3 nucleotides read TGTGCCAGCAAAACACGGGACAGGGGGCATGAAAAACTGTTTTTT.

This chain joins TRBV7-6 and TRBJ2-2, with 7 positions matching TRBD1. Unmatched junction bases numbered 5, after V lost 4 bases and J lost 0 bases. Germline CDR1 reads SGHVS; CDR2 reads FNYEAQ. The CDR3 contains 16 residues. Written as DNA, the CDR3 is TGTGCCAGCAGCTCCTGGGGGACAGCGAACACCGGGGAGCTGTTTTTT. The encoded protein is CASSSWGTANTGELFF.

J is TRBJ2-7 and V is TRBV7-9; D is unresolved. V was trimmed by 1 base and J by 5 bases, leaving 6 bases between them. Germline values: CDR1 SEHNR, CDR2 FQNEAQ (reference sequence). There are 12 residues in the CDR3. The CDR3 spells CASSLDVNEQYF. The DNA for the CDR3 is TGTGCCAGCAGCTTAGATGTCAACGAGCAGTACTTC.

This rearrangement joins TRBV28 to TRBJ2-2; tentatively, D is TRBD2 (5 bases). The germline V gene has CDR1 MDHEN and CDR2 SYDVKM. V gave up 2 bases and J gave up 1 base, with 14 bases separating them. The CDR3 runs to 17 residues. The chain's CDR3 is CASSLRWLALNTGELFF. The CDR3 region has the DNA TGTGCCAGCAGTTTAAGGTGGCTAGCACTGAACACCGGGGAGCTGTTTTTT.

The chain combines TRBV29-1 with TRBJ1-2; 12 positions match TRBD1. The CDR3 is 12 residues long. CDR1 is SQVTM, CDR2 ANQGSEA, per germline. The ends lost 4 bases at V and 7 bases at J; junction bases unmatched: 1. Here the CDR3 DNA reads TGCAGCGTTGGGGACAGGGGGCTTGGCTACACCTTC. Translation: CSVGDRGLGYTF.

The chain uses TRBV3-1 (or the pseudogene TRBV3-2) and TRBJ2-7, with TRBD2 as a possible D gene (5 bases). Germline lookup yields CDR1 LGHDT and CDR2 YNNKEL (reference sequence). The CDR3 extends over 16 amino acids. V lost 4 bases, J lost 0 bases, and 16 bases lay in between. CDR3 sequence reads: CASSREGLLRSYEQYF. CDR3 sequence (DNA): TGTGCCAGCAGCCGTGAGGGCCTCCTTCGCTCCTACGAGCAGTACTTC.

To note about this clone: A far larger clone is one base from this, pointing to a likely read error. The chain joins TRBV5-5 to TRBJ2-7; TRBD1 matches 11 bases. The CDR3 totals 14 residues. The junction had 2 bases not matched to a gene; V was cut back by 3 bases and J by 3 bases. The V gene's germline CDR1 is SGHKS and CDR2 YYEKEE (reference sequence). DNA for the CDR3: TGTGCCAGCAGCTACGGGACAGGGGGCTACGAGCAGTACTTC. This gives the protein CASSYGTGGYEQYF.

The rearrangement joins TRBV24-1 to TRBJ2-1; 10 bases fit TRBD2. CDR1 is KGHDR, CDR2 SFDVKD, per germline. V lost 4 bases to trimming and J lost 7 bases; unmatched junction nucleotides: 9. This CDR3 has 16 amino acids. The CDR3 spells CATSERTSGARNEQFF. For the CDR3, the DNA is TGTGCCACCAGTGAACGGACTAGCGGAGCCAGGAATGAGCAGTTCTTC.

V and J are TRBV2 and TRBJ2-3; tentatively, D is TRBD1 (6 bases). The germline V and J ends were trimmed by 11 bases and 0 bases, with 12 bases remaining between them. Germline assignment: CDR1 SNHLY and CDR2 FYNNEI. The CDR3 consists of 13 residues. The CDR3 sequence: CAGGGESTDTQYF. CDR3 nucleotides: TGTGCCGGGGGCGGCGAGAGCACAGATACGCAGTATTTT. The complete variable domain, with remaining parts taken from reference TRBV2 and TRBJ2-3, reads EPEVTQTPSHQVTQMGQEVILRCVPISNHLYFYWYRQILGQKVEFLVSFYNNEISEKSEIFDDQFSVERPDGSNFTLKIRSTKLEDSAMYFCAGGGESTDTQYFGPGTRLTVL.

The V call is TRBV11-2, the J call TRBJ2-7; tentatively, D is TRBD2 (6 bases). CDR1 is SGHAT and CDR2 is FQNNGV in the germline V gene. CDR3 length: 14 amino acids. V was cut by 5 bases and J by 6 bases, with 17 bases left in between. The DNA of the CDR3 is TGTGCCAGCAGCCCACGGGGGAGTAGGCTCGAGCAGTACTTC. It encodes CASSPRGSRLEQYF.

This chain links TRBV9 with TRBJ2-5, with 10 bases identical to TRBD1. This CDR3 spans 15 amino acids. The V gene end was trimmed by 0 bases and the J gene end by 3 bases; junction bases not matched to a gene: 2. The V gene's germline CDR1 is SGDLS and CDR2 YYNGEE. CDR3 coding DNA: TGTGCCAGCAGCGTAGAAGGGACAGGGGAAGAGACCCAGTACTTC. Its translation: CASSVEGTGEETQYF.

The chain uses TRBV28 and TRBJ1-6, with 8 bases fitting TRBD1. V dropped 4 bases and J dropped 9; count of bases not matched to a gene: 8. The V gene's germline CDR1 is MDHEN and CDR2 SYDVKM. This CDR3 is built from 15 residues. Here the CDR3 reads CASSSPGQGGSPLHF. The CDR3 bases are TGTGCCAGCAGTTCACCCGGACAGGGTGGTTCACCCCTCCACTTT.

CDR3 sequence: CASSLQGNTEAFF. The DNA of the CDR3 is TGTGCCAGCAGCCTACAGGGGAACACTGAAGCTTTCTTT. The genes are TRBV12-3 or TRBV12-4 and TRBJ1-1, with a possible D match to TRBD1 (6 bases). V was trimmed by 6 bases and J by 1 base, leaving 9 bases between them. This CDR3 spans 13 amino acids.

In this sample, this clone turned up a few times. This chain uses TRBV20-1 with TRBJ1-2; the D is unclear. The length of the CDR3 is 16 residues. V dropped 3 bases and J dropped 3 bases, with 20 bases sitting between them. The germline V gene has CDR1 DFQATT and CDR2 SNEGSKA (reference sequence). The CDR3 nucleotides read TGCAGTGCTAGTAACCCCGGTCGGGGTAACGACTATGGCTACACCTTC. Translated, it gives CSASNPGRGNDYGYTF.

This clone was seen a single time. This chain joins TRBV10-1 and TRBJ2-1; a weak D match, TRBD2 (6 bases). CDR1 and CDR2 (germline): WNHNN, SYGVQD (reference sequence). Trimming pared 2 bases from V and 4 bases from J, leaving 18 bases between. The CDR3 length is 17 residues. CDR3 in amino acids: CASSEGGWGESYNEQFF. Written as DNA, the CDR3 is TGCGCCAGCAGTGAGGGTGGTTGGGGGGAGTCTTACAATGAGCAGTTCTTC.

The chain is built from TRBV4-3 and TRBJ1-2; D remains ambiguous. Trimming pared 0 bases from V and 0 bases from J, leaving 11 bases between. Germline lookup yields CDR1 LGHNA and CDR2 YSLEER. The CDR3 sequence is 16 residues long. CDR3 protein: CASSQEVNYANYGYTF. The CDR3 nucleotides are TGCGCCAGCAGCCAAGAGGTTAACTATGCTAACTATGGCTACACCTTC.

J is TRBJ2-1 and V is TRBV12-5; perhaps TRBD2 as D (5 bases). The V end was cut by 5 bases, the J end by 7 bases, with 12 bases between. Germline assignment: CDR1 LGHNT and CDR2 FRNRAP. The CDR3 length is 13 residues. CDR3 nucleotides: TGTGCTAGTGGTCCCAACACGGGGAATGAGCAGTTCTTC. This codes for CASGPNTGNEQFF.

The V gene is TRBV28, the J gene TRBJ2-3, with D maybe TRBD1 (6 bases). The CDR3 totals 14 residues. CDR1 is MDHEN and CDR2 is SYDVKM in the germline V gene. The germline V and J ends were trimmed by 6 bases and 5 bases, with 15 bases remaining between them. CDR3 in DNA: TGTGCCAGCAGCCAAGCAGGGGCAAGAGATACGCAGTATTTT. This translates into CASSQAGARDTQYF.

CDR3 sequence reads: CASSQVSNYGYTF. The DNA of the CDR3 is TGCGCCAGCAGCCAAGTCTCTAACTATGGCTACACCTTC. The chain links TRBV4-1 to TRBJ1-2; D is unclear. V lost 1 base and J lost 0, with 3 bases in between. CDR1 is MGHRA, CDR2 YSYEKL, per germline. The CDR3 contains 13 residues.

This clone was recorded once. The gene calls are TRBV5-1 and TRBJ2-1; 7 bases fit TRBD2. In germline, CDR1 is SGHRS, CDR2 YFSETQ. CDR3 size: 18 residues. Losses at the gene ends were 4 bases for V and 5 bases for J; bases not matched to a gene: 18. The DNA for the CDR3 is TGCGCCAGCAGCCCCGTCCCCGCGGGGGAGGGTTATAACAATGAGCAGTTCTTC. This gives the protein CASSPVPAGEGYNNEQFF. Variable domain in full (rest from reference TRBV5-1 and TRBJ2-1): KAGVTQTPRYLIKTRGQQVTLSCSPISGHRSVSWYQQTPGQGLQFLFEYFSETQRNKGNFPGRFSGRQFSNSRSEMNVSTLELGDSALYLCASSPVPAGEGYNNEQFFGPGTRLTVL.

V is TRBV5-6 and J is TRBJ2-2; 7 bases are shared with TRBD2. V was pared by 0 bases and J by 10 bases, with 3 bases of the junction left unmatched. Germline V CDR1 and CDR2: SGHDT, YYEEEE. This CDR3 is 13 amino acids long. The CDR3 nucleotides read TGTGCCAGCAGCTTGGGACTAGCTGAGGAGCTGTTTTTT. Translation gives CASSLGLAEELFF.

The chain carries TRBV11-1 and TRBJ1-1; TRBD1 might be the D (5 bases). The CDR3 is 14 residues long. With 3 bases removed from V and 2 bases from J, the gap between germline ends came to 10 bases. Per germline, CDR1 SGHAT and CDR2 FQDESV (reference sequence). The CDR3 DNA follows: TGTGCCAGCAGCTTCCGCCAGGGCAACACTGAAGCTTTCTTT. Encoded protein: CASSFRQGNTEAFF.

This clone was detected only once. The gene calls are TRBV5-1 and TRBJ2-5, with 16 positions matching TRBD2. There are 18 residues in the CDR3. Trimming at V came to 4 bases and at J to 2 bases, leaving 8 bases not matched to a gene. Germline V gives CDR1 SGHRS, CDR2 YFSETQ. This CDR3 reads CASSLGTSGGAPQETQYF. The CDR3 DNA is TGCGCCAGCAGCCTGGGGACTAGCGGGGGGGCACCTCAAGAGACCCAGTACTTC.